This TCR beta chain emerged from a study of graft-versus-host responses after intestinal transplantation. Study-level information: Every one of the recipients received anti-thymocyte globulin induction and afterwards took tacrolimus and steroids for around 3 years. Study-wide results and limits: Among circulating GvH clones, peak levels were associated with early post-transplant declines in HvG clones. Recipient bone marrow held GvH clones, some seen earlier in ileum or blood.

Method: immunoSEQ multiplex PCR; TCRdb's copy keeps in-frame clones and lacks some. The sample lists 23,000 or so clones; 35% to 50% were seen once. Germline CDR1 reads GTSNPN; CDR2 reads SVGIG (reference sequence). The CDR3 length is 13 residues. V was trimmed by 2 bases and J by 3 bases, leaving 11 bases between them. The TCR was taken from a human patient who received an intestinal transplant. Specimen: alloreactive CD4+ T cells from a mixed lymphocyte reaction culture, collected before intestinal transplant. Subset given: CFSE-low proliferating T cells sorted from approximately 6-day pre-transplant mixed lymphocyte reaction (GvH or HvG direction). The chain couples TRBV30 to TRBJ2-7; perhaps TRBD2 as D (6 bases). The CDR3, as DNA: TGTGCCTGGAGTCTTAGGAGGGTCTACGAGCAGTACTTC. Translated: CAWSLRRVYEQYF.